A selection of T cell receptor beta chains follows, all from one sample in a study of cytomegalovirus exposure and HLA in healthy donors. Data came from immunoSEQ multiplex PCR; TCRdb stores just in-frame clones and leaves some out. In the table there are 110,000 to 150,000 clones, 70% to 80% of which are singletons. The sample taken for sequencing was PBMCs. Receptors were obtained from a woman between 45 and 60 years old in good health and CMV-seropositive. Both conserved end residues are part of each CDR3. D genes are given only for firm matches. The size entry is marked missing in some rows and otherwise reads once, few, many or a size class.

v_call	clone_size	j_call	d_call	cdr3_nt	cdr3_aa
TRBV4-3	once	TRBJ2-5	NA	TGCGCCAGCAGCCAAGGGGGAGGTGCGTTCCAAGAGACCCAGTACTTC	CASSQGGGAFQETQYF
TRBV11-3	NA	TRBJ2-5	NA	TGTGCCAGGAGCCGTTGTGTAGAGACCCAGTACTTC	CARSRCVETQYF
TRBV28	NA	TRBJ2-5	NA	TGTGCCAGCAGTCCATTGGGGCTGGGGACCCAGTACTTC	CASSPLGLGTQYF
TRBV18	NA	TRBJ2-7	NA	TGTGCCAGCTCACCTTCAACAGGGAACGAGCAGTACTTC	CASSPSTGNEQYF
TRBV4-2	NA	TRBJ1-2	NA	TGTGCCAGCAGCCAAGATGGCGGACTCTATGGCTACACCTTC	CASSQDGGLYGYTF
TRBV30	NA	TRBJ2-7	NA	TGTGCCTGGAGTGTAAAGGGGGGGATCGAGCAGTACTTC	CAWSVKGGIEQYF
TRBV2	few	TRBJ1-4	TRBD1	TGTGCCAGCAGTTTTAACGGACAGGGAAATGAAAAACTGTTTTTT	CASSFNGQGNEKLFF
TRBV7-2	NA	TRBJ2-6	TRBD1	TGTGCCAGCAGCTGGACCGGGACAGGGGGTAAAGCTGGGGCCAACGTCCTGACTTTC	CASSWTGTGGKAGANVLTF
TRBV27	NA	TRBJ1-2	TRBD1	TGTGCCAGCAGTTTATCGGGACAGGGGGCTGGCTACACCTTC	CASSLSGQGAGYTF
TRBV18	NA	TRBJ1-2	NA	TGTGCCAGCTCACCACAGACAGATGGGGTGCATGGCTACACCTTC	CASSPQTDGVHGYTF
TRBV27	NA	TRBJ2-4	TRBD2	TGTGCCAGCAGCTTAAGCGGGGGGGCCCCAAAAAACATTCAGTACTTC	CASSLSGGAPKNIQYF
TRBV6-4	once	TRBJ2-1	TRBD2	TGTGCCAGCAGTATCCTAGCGGGATACAATGAGCAGTTCTTC	CASSILAGYNEQFF
TRBV5-1	NA	TRBJ2-5	NA	TGCGCCAGCAGCTTCGCGGTTGTCCGAGAGACCCAGTACTTC	CASSFAVVRETQYF
TRBV27	NA	TRBJ2-7	NA	TGTGCCAGCAGTTTATCCCGCCCGGACGGGGCCTACGAGCAGTACTTC	CASSLSRPDGAYEQYF
TRBV29-1	NA	TRBJ2-2	NA	TGCAGCGTTGAAAAGCCGGACACCGGGGAGCTGTTTTTT	CSVEKPDTGELFF
TRBV28	NA	TRBJ1-2	NA	TGTGCCAGCAGTTTCTACCAAAGGGGAGGCTACACCTTC	CASSFYQRGGYTF
TRBV6-4	NA	TRBJ2-2	TRBD1	TGTGCCAGCAGGAGGGGACAGGGAAACGGGGAGCTGTTTTTT	CASRRGQGNGELFF
TRBV6-5	NA	TRBJ2-5	NA	TGTGCCAGCAGTTACGGAGTAAGGGAGACCCAGTACTTC	CASSYGVRETQYF
TRBV7-8	NA	TRBJ2-7	TRBD1	TGTGCCAGCAGCTTCGGACAGGGGCGCGAGCAGTACTTC	CASSFGQGREQYF
TRBV7-9	NA	TRBJ2-7	TRBD2	TGTGCCAGCAGCTTCGGCGGGGGGGCTTTAGGTTACGAGCAGTACTTC	CASSFGGGALGYEQYF
TRBV7-9	NA	TRBJ2-7	NA	TGTGCCAGCAGCCCGACGGACAAGTACGAGCAGTACTTC	CASSPTDKYEQYF
TRBV5-4	NA	TRBJ1-6	NA	TGTGCCAGCAGCTTGTCGGCCGGAGGACCCTTATCACCCCTCCACTTT	CASSLSAGGPLSPLHF
TRBV6-4	NA	TRBJ2-3	NA	TGTGCCAGCAGTGACCGGGCGGGAGATACGCAGTATTTT	CASSDRAGDTQYF
TRBV7-3	NA	TRBJ2-3	NA	TGTGCCAGCAGCTTAGAGGCGACTAGCACAGATACGCAGTATTTT	CASSLEATSTDTQYF
TRBV5-4	NA	TRBJ1-6	TRBD1	TGTGCCAGCAGCCTTCTTAGGGACAGGGGTAATTCACCCCTCCACTTT	CASSLLRDRGNSPLHF
TRBV30	NA	TRBJ1-6	NA	TGTGCCTGGAGACTCGGGATTGATTCTAATTCACCCCTCCACTTT	CAWRLGIDSNSPLHF
TRBV5-1	once	TRBJ1-1	TRBD1	TGCGCCAGCAGCTTCCAGGGGGCAGTCACTGAAGCTTTCTTT	CASSFQGAVTEAFF
TRBV29-1	NA	TRBJ2-1	NA	TGCAGCGCCCCTGATAGCTCCTACAATGAGCAGTTCTTC	CSAPDSSYNEQFF
TRBV10-3	once	TRBJ2-7	NA	TGTGCCATCCGACAGGCAAGCTCCTACGAGCAGTACTTC	CAIRQASSYEQYF
TRBV30	NA	TRBJ2-2	TRBD2	TGTGCCTGGGGAGCGGGGCTGGCCGGGGAGCTGTTTTTT	CAWGAGLAGELFF
TRBV4-1	once	TRBJ1-3	TRBD1	TGCGCCAGCAGCCCACGACAGGGGATCAACACCATATATTTT	CASSPRQGINTIYF
TRBV28	NA	TRBJ1-5	TRBD1	TGTGCCAGCAGTTTCCTAAGCAGGGGGCAGCCCCAGCATTTT	CASSFLSRGQPQHF
TRBV30	NA	TRBJ2-2	NA	TGTGCCTGGAGTGTGAAAGGGGCGACCGGGGAGCTGTTTTTT	CAWSVKGATGELFF
TRBV5-1	NA	TRBJ2-2	NA	TGCGCCAGCAGCCTTACACAGGGGAACACCGGGGAGCTGTTTTTT	CASSLTQGNTGELFF
TRBV5-5	once	TRBJ1-2	NA	TGTGCCAGCAGCTTGGTGGGGGGAGTGGATGGCTACACCTTC	CASSLVGGVDGYTF
TRBV11-2	NA	TRBJ2-7	NA	TGTGCCAGCAGCTTAGAAACAGTGTCCTACGAGCAGTACTTC	CASSLETVSYEQYF